This TCR beta chain emerged from a study of blood T cell repertoires in COVID-19. Study background: COVID-19 samples from acute and convalescent phases originated in the United States, Italy and Spain. T cells, B-cell-depleted T cells, or PBMCs supplied cDNA or gDNA.

V lost 4 bases and J lost 6; bases outside the gene matches: 8. CDR3 size: 14 residues. Looked up from germline, CDR1 is SGHRS and CDR2 is YFSETQ. Per the authors' pipeline: The authors estimated nucleated cell counts from reference gene primer amplification. TCRdb's copy holds only in-frame clones and misses some; the assay was immunoSEQ multiplex PCR. V, J and clone size derive from that table, while D and trimming were established from the DNA sequence. The sample lists over 200,000 clones; around 88% were seen once. The sample taken for sequencing was peripheral blood. The sequence was collected from a man aged 35 to 55 with active or convalescent COVID-19. The rearrangement joins TRBV5-1 to TRBJ2-7; 9 positions agree with TRBD1. CDR3 DNA sequence: TGCGCCAGCAGCCCCGGACAGGGGAGAGGCGAGCAGTACTTC. Translating it yields CASSPGQGRGEQYF.